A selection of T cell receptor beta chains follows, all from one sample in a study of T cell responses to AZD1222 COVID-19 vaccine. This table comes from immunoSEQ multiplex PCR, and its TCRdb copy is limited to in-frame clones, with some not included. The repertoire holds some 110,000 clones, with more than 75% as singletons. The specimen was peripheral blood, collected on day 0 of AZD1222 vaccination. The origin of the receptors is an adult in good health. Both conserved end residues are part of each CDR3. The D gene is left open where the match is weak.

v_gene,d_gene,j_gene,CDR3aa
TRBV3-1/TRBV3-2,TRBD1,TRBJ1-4,CASSRGGQGFSTNEKLFF
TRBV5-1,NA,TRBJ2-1,CASSLSLASYNEQFF
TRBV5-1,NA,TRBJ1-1,CASSPIGAGPEAFF
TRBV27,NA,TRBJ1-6,CASSRRRQPDNSPLHF
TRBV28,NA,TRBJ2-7,CASQGRGEQYF
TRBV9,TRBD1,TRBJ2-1,CASSPIGQGQGVNEQFF
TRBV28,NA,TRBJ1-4,CASRWGSEKLFF
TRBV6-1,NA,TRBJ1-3,CASSELSSGNTIYF
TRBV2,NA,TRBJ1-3,CASSEKRGPGNTIYF
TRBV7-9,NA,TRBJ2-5,CASSLAGGETQYF
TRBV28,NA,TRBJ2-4,CASSLDMLAKNIQYF
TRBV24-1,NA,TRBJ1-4,CATREEDNEKLFF
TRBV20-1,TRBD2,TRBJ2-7,CSASPSGTYEQYF
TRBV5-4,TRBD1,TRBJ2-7,CASSPGTGGYEQYF
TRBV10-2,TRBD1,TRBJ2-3,CASRGWTGEATDTQYF
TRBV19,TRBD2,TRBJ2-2,CASSIALGLAGVTGELFF